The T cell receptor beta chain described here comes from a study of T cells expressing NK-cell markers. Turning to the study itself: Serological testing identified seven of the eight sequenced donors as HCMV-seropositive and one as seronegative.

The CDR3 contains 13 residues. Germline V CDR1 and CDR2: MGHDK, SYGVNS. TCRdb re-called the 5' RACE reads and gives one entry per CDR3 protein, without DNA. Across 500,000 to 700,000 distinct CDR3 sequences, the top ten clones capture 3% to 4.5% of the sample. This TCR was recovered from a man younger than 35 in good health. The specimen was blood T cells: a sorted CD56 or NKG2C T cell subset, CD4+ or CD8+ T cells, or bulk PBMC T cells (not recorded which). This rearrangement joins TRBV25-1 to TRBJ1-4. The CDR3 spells CASNGGGSEKLFF.